This T cell receptor beta chain was sequenced during a study of blood T cell repertoires in COVID-19. Data came from immunoSEQ multiplex PCR; TCRdb stores just in-frame clones and leaves some out. The table lists 130,000 to 150,000 clones, more than 75% of them singletons. Germline V gene sequence: CDR1 MGHDK, CDR2 SYGVNS. This CDR3 has 13 amino acids. Trimming removed 1 base from V and 12 bases from J, with 13 bases in between. The V and J genes are TRBV25-1 and TRBJ1-3; D may be TRBD1 (6 bases). The TCR sequence derives from a man aged 60-69 years with acute or convalescent COVID-19. The sample consisted of peripheral blood. CDR3 sequence reads: CASSEWGRGFIYF. CDR3 bases: TGTGCCAGCAGTGAATGGGGCAGGGGATTCATATATTTT.